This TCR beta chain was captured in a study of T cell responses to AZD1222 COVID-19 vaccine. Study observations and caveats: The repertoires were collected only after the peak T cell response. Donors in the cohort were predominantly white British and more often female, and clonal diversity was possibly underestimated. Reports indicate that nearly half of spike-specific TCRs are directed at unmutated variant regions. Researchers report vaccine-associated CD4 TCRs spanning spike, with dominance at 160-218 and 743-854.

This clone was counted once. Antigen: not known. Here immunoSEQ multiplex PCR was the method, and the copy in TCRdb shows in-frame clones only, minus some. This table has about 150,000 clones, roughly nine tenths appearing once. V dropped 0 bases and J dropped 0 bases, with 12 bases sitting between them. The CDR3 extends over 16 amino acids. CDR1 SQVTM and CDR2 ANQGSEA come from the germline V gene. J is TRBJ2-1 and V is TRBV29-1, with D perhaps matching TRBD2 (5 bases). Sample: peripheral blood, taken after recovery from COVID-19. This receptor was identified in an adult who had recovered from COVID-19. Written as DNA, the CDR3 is TGCAGCGTTGAAGATCGGGCAACTAGCTCCTACAATGAGCAGTTCTTC. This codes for CSVEDRATSSYNEQFF.